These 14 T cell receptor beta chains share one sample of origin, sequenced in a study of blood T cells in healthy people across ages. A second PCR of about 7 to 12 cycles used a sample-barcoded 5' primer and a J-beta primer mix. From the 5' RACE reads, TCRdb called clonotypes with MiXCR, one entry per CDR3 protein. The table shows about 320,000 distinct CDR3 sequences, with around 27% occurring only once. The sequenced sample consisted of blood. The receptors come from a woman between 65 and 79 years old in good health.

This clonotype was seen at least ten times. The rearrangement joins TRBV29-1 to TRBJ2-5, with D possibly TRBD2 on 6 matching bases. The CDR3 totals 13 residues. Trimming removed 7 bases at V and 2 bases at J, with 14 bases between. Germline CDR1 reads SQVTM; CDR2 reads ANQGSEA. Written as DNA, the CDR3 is TGCAGCGGGAGGACTATCACGCAAGAGACCCAGTACTTC. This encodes CSGRTITQETQYF.

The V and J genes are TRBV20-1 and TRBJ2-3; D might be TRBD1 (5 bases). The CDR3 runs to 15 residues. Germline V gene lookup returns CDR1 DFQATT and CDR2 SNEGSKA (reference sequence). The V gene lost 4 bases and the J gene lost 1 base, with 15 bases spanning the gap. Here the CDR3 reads CSAKILDKGTDTQYF. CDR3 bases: TGCAGTGCTAAGATCCTGGACAAAGGCACAGATACGCAGTATTTT.

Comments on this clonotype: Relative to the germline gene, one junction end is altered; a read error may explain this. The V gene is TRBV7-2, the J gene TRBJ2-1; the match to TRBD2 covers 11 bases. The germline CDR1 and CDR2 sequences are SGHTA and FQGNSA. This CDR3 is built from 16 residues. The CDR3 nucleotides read TGTGCCGGCAGCTTAACTAGCGGGAGCTCCTACAATGAGCAGTTCTTC. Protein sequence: CAGSLTSGSSYNEQFF.

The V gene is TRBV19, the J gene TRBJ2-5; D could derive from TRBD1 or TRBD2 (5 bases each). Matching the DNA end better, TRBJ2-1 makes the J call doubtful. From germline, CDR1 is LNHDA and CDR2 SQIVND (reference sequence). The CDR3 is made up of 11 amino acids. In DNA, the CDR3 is TGTGCCAGTAGTGGGGGAAAGGGGCAGTTCTTC. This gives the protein CASSGGKGQFF.

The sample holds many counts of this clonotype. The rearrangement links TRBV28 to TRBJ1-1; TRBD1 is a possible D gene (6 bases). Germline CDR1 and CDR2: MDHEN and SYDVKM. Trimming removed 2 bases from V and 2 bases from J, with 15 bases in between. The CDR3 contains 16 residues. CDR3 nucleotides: TGTGCCAGCAGTTTAACAGGGTTCACAGGAAACACTGAAGCTTTCTTT. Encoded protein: CASSLTGFTGNTEAFF.

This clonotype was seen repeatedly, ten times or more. CDR3: CASSLTGYGYTF. CDR3 nucleotides: TGTGCCAGCAGCCTGACCGGGTATGGCTACACCTTC. The chain recombines TRBV5-4 with TRBJ1-2; D is undetermined. Between the trimmed V and J ends, which lost 4 bases and 5 bases, there was a span of 9 bases. The CDR3 extends over 12 amino acids. In germline, CDR1 is SGHNT, CDR2 YYREEE (reference sequence).

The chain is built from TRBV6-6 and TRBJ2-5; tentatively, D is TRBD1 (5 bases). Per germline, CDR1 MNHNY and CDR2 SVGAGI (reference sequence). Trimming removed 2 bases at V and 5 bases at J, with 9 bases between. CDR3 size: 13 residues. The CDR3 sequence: CASSYGRDETQYF. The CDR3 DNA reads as TGTGCCAGCAGTTACGGCAGGGATGAGACCCAGTACTTC.

The CDR3 protein is CASSQPLRTQYF. In DNA form, the CDR3 reads TGTGCCAGCAGCCAACCCCTCCGGACCCAGTACTTC. V gene TRBV3-1 combines with J gene TRBJ2-5; the D is unclear. This CDR3 region has 12 residues. V lost 2 bases and J lost 7, with 8 bases in between. In germline, CDR1 is LGHDT, CDR2 YNNKEL (reference sequence).

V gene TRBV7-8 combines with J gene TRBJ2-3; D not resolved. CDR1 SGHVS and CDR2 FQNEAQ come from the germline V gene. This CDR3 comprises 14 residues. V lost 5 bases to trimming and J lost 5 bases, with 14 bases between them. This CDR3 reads CASSLPGPEDTQYF. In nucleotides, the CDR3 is TGTGCCAGCAGCCTGCCCGGGCCAGAAGATACGCAGTATTTT. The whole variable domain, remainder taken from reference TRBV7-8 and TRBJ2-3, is GAGVSQSPRYKVAKRGQDVALRCDPISGHVSLFWYQQALGQGPEFLTYFQNEAQLDKSGLPSDRFFAERPEGSVSTLKIQRTQQEDSAVYLCASSLPGPEDTQYFGPGTRLTVL.

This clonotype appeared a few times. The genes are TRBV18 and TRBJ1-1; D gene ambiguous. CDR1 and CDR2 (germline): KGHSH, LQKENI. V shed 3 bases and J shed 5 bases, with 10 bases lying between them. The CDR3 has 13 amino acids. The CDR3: CASSPDPRTEAFF. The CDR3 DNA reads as TGTGCCAGCTCACCCGACCCTCGAACTGAAGCTTTCTTT. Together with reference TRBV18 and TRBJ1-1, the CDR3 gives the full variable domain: NAGVMQNPRHLVRRRGQEARLRCSPMKGHSHVYWYRQLPEEGLKFMVYLQKENIIDESGMPKERFSAEFPKEGPSILRIQQVVRGDSAAYFCASSPDPRTEAFFGQGTRLTVV.

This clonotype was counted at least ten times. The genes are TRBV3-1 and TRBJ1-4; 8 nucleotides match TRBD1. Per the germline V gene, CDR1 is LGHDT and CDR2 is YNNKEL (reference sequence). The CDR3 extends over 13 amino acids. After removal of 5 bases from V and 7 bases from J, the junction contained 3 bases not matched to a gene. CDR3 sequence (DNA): TGTGCCAGCAGCTACGACAGGGGTGAAAAACTGTTTTTT. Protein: CASSYDRGEKLFF.

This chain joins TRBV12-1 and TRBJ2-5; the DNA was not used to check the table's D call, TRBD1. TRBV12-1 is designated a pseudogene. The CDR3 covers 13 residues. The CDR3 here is CATGGGSPETQYF. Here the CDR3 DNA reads TGTGCCACGGGGGGAGGGTCACCAGAGACCCAGTACTTC.

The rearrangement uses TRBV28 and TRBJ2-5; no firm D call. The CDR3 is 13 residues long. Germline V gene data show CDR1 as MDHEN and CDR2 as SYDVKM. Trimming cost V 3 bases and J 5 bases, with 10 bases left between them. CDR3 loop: CASSLGAWETQYF. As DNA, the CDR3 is TGTGCCAGCAGTTTGGGTGCTTGGGAGACCCAGTACTTC.

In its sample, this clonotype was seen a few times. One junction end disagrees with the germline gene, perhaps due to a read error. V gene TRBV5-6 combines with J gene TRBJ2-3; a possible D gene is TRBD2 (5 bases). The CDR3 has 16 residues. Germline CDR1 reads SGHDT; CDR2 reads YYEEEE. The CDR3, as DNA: TGTGCCGGCAGCTTGGGGTTGGGGAGCCTCACAGATACGCAGTATTTT. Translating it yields CAGSLGLGSLTDTQYF.